The TCR beta chain under discussion was sequenced for a study of regulatory T cells in long-lasting Graves disease. This clonotype was seen ten or more times. Time point reported: persistent/refractory GD, antithyroid drugs over 5 years with positive TRAb. There was RNA extracted from PBMCs, and the TCR library was made from it. The CDR3 sequence is 12 residues long. V was clipped by 7 bases and J by 7 bases, with 13 bases between them. To make TCR beta libraries, researchers used iRepertoire HTBI primers and Arm-PCR of CDR3 regions. TCRdb fed the multiplex PCR reads into MiXCR, producing one record per CDR3 protein. The table shows a few hundred thousand distinct CDR3 sequences, with approximately 22% occurring only once.

This receptor was taken from a female donor with Graves disease. V and J are TRBV12-3 or TRBV12-4 and TRBJ1-2; unclear D gene. Sequenced here: peripheral blood mononuclear cells (PBMCs), sampled when the disease was refractory, from a patient treated with antithyroid drugs. The CDR3 protein is CASTHRPGGYTF. The CDR3 region has the DNA TGTGCCAGCACCCACCGGCCGGGTGGCTACACCTTC.